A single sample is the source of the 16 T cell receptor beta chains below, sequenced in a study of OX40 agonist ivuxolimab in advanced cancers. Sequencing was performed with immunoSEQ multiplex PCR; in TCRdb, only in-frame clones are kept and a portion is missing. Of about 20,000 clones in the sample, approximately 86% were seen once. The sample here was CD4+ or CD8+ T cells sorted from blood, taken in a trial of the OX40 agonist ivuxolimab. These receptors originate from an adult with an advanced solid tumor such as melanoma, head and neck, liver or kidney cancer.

CDR3 sequence (DNA): TGTGCCAGCTTAACGGGAGATGAGAACACTGAAGCTTTCTTT. This encodes CASLTGDENTEAFF. The chain carries TRBV6-5 and TRBJ1-1; D uncertain. The ends were cut back, 8 bases at V and 1 base at J, with 14 bases in the middle. The CDR3 totals 14 residues. The V gene's germline CDR1 is MNHEY and CDR2 SVGAGI.

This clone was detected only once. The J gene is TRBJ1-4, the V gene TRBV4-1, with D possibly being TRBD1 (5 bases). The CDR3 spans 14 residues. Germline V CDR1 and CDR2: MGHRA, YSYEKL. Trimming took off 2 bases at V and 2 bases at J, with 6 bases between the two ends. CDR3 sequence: CASSQRQTNEKLFF. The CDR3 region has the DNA TGCGCCAGCAGCCAAAGACAGACTAATGAAAAACTGTTTTTT.

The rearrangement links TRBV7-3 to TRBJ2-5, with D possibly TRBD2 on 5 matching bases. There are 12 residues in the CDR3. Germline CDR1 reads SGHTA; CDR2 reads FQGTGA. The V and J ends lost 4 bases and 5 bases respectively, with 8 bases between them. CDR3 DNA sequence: TGTGCCAGCAGCTCGACGGGGGAGACCCAGTACTTC. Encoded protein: CASSSTGETQYF.

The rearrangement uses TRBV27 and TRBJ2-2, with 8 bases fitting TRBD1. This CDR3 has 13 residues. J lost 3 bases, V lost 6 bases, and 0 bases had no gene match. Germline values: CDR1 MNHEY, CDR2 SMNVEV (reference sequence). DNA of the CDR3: TGTGCCAGCAGGACAGGGGACACCGGGGAGCTGTTTTTT. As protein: CASRTGDTGELFF.

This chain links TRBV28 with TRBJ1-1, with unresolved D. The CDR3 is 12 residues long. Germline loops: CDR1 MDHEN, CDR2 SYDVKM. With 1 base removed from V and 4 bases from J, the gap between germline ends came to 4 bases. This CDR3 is CASSLSGTEAFF. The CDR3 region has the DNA TGTGCCAGCAGTTTATCGGGCACTGAAGCTTTCTTT. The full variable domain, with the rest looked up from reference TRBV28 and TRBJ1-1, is DVKVTQSSRYLVKRTGEKVFLECVQDMDHENMFWYRQDPGLGLRLIYFSYDVKMKEKGDIPEGYSVSREKKERFSLILESASTNQTSMYLCASSLSGTEAFFGQGTRLTVV.

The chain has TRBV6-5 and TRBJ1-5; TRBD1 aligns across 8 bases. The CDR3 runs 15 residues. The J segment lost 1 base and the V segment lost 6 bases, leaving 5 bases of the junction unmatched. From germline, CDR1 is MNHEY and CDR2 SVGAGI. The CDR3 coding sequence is TGTGCCAGCAGCGGAACAGGGGGGAGCAATCAGCCCCAGCATTTT. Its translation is CASSGTGGSNQPQHF.

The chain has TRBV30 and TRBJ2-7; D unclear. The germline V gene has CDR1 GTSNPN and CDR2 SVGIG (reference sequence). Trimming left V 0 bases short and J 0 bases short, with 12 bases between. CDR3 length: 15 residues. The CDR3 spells CAWSVFGEFSYEQYF. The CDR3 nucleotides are TGTGCCTGGAGTGTATTCGGAGAGTTCTCCTACGAGCAGTACTTC.

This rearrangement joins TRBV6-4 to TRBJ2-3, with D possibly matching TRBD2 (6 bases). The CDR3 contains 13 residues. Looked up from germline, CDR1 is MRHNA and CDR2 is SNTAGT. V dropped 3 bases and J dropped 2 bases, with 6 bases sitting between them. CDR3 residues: CASSERDTDTQYF. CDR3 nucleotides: TGTGCCAGCAGTGAGCGGGACACAGATACGCAGTATTTT.

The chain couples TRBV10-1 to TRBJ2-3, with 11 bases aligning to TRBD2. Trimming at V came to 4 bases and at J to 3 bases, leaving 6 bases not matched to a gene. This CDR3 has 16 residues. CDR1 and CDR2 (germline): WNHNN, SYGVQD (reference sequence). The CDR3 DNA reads TGCGCCAGCAGTGGAGATAGCGGGGGGGGTACAGATACGCAGTATTTT. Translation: CASSGDSGGGTDTQYF.

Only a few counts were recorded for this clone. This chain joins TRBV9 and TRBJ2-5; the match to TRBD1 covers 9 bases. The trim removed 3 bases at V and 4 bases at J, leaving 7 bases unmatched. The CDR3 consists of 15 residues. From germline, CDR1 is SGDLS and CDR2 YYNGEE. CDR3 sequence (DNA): TGTGCCAGCAGCGCTGGGGACAGGGACTCAGAGACCCAGTACTTC. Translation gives CASSAGDRDSETQYF. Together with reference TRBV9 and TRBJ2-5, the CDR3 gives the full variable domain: DSGVTQTPKHLITATGQRVTLRCSPRSGDLSVYWYQQSLDQGLQFLIQYYNGEERAKGNILERFSAQQFPDLHSELNLSSLELGDSALYFCASSAGDRDSETQYFGPGTRLLVL.

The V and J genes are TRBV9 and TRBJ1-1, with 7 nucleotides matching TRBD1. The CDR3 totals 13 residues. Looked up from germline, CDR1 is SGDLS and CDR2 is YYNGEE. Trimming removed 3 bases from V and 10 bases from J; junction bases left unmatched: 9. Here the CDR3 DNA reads TGTGCCAGCAGCGATGCAAGGGGGCAAGCAGCTTTCTTT. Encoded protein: CASSDARGQAAFF.

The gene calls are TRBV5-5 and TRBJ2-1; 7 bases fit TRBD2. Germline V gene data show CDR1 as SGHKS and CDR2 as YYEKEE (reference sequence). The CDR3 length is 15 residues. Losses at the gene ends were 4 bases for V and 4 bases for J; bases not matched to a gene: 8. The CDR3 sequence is CASSPRTSEYNEQFF. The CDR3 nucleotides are TGTGCCAGCAGCCCCCGTACTAGCGAGTACAATGAGCAGTTCTTC.

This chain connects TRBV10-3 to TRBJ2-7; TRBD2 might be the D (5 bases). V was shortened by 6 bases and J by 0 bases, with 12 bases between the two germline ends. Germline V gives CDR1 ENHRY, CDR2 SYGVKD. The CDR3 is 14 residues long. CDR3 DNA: TGTGCCATCAGGAATGGGCGGGTCTCCTACGAGCAGTACTTC. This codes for CAIRNGRVSYEQYF.

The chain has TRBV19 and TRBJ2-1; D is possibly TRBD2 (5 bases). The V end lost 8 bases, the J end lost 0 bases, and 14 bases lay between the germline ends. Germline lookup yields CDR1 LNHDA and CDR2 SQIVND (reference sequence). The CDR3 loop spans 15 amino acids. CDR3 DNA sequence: TGTGCCAGTGAGTTGAGGGCGGGCTCCTACAATGAGCAGTTCTTC. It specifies CASELRAGSYNEQFF.

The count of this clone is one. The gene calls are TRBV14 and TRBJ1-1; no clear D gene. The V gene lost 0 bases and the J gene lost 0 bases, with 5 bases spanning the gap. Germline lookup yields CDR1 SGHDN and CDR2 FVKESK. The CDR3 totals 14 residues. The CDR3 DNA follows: TGTGCCAGCAGCCAAGAGCCAGTGAACACTGAAGCTTTCTTT. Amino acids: CASSQEPVNTEAFF.

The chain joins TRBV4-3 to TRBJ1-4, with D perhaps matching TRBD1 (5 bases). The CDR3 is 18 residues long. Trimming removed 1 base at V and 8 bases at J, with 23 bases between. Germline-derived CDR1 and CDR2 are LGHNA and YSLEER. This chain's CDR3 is CASSQGSFIDSPGEKLFF. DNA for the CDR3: TGCGCCAGCAGCCAAGGCTCCTTTATCGACAGCCCCGGGGAAAAACTGTTTTTT.